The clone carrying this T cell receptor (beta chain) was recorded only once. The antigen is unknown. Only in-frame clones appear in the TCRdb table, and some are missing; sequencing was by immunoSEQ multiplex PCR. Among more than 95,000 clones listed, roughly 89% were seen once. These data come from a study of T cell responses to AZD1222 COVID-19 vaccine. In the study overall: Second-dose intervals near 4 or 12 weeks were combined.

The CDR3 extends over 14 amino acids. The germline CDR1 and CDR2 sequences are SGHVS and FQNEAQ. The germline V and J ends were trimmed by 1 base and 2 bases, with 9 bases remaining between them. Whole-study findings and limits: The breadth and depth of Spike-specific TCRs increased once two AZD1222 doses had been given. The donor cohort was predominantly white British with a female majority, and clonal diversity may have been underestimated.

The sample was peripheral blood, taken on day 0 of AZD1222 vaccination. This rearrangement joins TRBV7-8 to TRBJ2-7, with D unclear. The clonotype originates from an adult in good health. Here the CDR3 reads CASSLVRPPYEQYF. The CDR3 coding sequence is TGTGCCAGCAGCTTAGTCCGGCCCCCCTACGAGCAGTACTTC.